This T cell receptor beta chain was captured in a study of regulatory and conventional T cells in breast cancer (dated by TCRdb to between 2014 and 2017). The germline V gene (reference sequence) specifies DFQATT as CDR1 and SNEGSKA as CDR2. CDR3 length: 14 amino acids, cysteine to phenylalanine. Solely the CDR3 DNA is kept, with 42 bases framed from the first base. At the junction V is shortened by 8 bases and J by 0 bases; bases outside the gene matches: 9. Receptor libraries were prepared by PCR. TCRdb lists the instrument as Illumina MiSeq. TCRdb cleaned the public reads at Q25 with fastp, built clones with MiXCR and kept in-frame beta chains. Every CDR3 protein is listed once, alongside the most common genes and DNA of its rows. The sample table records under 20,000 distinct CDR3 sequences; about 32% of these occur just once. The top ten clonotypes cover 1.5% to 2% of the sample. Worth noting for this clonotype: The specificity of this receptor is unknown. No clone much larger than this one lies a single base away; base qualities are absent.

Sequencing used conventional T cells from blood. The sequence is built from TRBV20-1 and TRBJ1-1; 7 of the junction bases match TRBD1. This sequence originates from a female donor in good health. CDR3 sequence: CSTSRGPMNTEAFF. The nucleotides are TGCAGTACCTCAAGGGGGCCCATGAACACTGAAGCTTTCTTT.